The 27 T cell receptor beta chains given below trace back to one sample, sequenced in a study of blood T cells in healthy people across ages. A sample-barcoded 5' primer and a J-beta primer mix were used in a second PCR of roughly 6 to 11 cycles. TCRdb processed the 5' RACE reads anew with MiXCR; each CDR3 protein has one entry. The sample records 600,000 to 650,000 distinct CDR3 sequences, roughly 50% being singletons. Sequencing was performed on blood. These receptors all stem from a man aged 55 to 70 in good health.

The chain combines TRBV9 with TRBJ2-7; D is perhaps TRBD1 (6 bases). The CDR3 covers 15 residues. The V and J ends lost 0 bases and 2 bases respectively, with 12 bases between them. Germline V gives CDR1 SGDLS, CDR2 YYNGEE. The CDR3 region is CASSVDGGRAYEQYF. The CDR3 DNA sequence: TGTGCCAGCAGCGTAGATGGGGGCAGAGCCTACGAGCAGTACTTC. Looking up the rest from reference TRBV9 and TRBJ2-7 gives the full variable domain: DSGVTQTPKHLITATGQRVTLRCSPRSGDLSVYWYQQSLDQGLQFLIQYYNGEERAKGNILERFSAQQFPDLHSELNLSSLELGDSALYFCASSVDGGRAYEQYFGPGTRLTVT.

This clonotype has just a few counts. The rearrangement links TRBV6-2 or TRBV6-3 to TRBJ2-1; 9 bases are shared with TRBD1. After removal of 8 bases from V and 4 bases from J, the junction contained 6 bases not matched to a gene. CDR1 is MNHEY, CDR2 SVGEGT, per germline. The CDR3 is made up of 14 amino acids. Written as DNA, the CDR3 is TGTGCCAGCCGTGGGACAGGGACTTACAATGAGCAGTTCTTC. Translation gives CASRGTGTYNEQFF.

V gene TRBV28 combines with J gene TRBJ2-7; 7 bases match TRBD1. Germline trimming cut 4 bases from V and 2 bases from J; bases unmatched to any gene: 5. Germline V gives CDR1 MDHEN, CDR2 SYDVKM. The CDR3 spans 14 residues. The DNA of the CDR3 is TGTGCCAGCAGTTCCGGACAGGAACCCTACGAGCAGTACTTC. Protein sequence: CASSSGQEPYEQYF.

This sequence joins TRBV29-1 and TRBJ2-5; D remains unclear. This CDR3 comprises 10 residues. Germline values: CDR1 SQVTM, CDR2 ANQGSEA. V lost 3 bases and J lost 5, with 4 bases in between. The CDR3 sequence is CSVDPETQYF. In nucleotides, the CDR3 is TGCAGCGTTGACCCGGAGACCCAGTACTTC.

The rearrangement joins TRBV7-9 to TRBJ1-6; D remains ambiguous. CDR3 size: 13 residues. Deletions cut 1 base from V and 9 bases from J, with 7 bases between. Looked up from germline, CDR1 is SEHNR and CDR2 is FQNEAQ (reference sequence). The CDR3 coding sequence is TGTGCCAGCAGCTTAGGTTACAGTTCACCCCTCCACTTT. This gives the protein CASSLGYSSPLHF.

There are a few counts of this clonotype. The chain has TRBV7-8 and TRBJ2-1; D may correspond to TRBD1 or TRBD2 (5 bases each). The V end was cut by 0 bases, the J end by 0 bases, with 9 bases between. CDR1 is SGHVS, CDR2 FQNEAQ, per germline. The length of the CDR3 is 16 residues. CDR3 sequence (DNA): TGTGCCAGCAGCTTAGCGGGACGGAGCTCCTACAATGAGCAGTTCTTC. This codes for CASSLAGRSSYNEQFF.

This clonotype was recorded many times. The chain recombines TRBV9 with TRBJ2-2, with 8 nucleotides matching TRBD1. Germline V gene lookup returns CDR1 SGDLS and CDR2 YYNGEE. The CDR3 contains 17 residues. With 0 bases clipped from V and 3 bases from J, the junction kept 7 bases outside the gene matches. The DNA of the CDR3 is TGTGCCAGCAGCGTAGCTCTCCAGGGGGCGTACACCGGGGAGCTGTTTTTT. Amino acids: CASSVALQGAYTGELFF.

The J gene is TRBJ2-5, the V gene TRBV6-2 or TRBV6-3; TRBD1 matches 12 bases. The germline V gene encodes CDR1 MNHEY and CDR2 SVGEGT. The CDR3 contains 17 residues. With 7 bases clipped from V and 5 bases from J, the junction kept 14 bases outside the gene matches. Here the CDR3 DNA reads TGTGCCAGCAACTACTTCCCGGGACAGGGGGCGCGGGAGACCCAGTACTTC. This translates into CASNYFPGQGARETQYF.

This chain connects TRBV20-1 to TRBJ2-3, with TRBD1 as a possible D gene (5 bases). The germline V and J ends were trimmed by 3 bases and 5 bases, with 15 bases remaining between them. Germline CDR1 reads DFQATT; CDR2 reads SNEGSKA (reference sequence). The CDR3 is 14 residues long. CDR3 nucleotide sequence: TGCAGTGCTAGTTTGGGGCCTGCTATAGATACGCAGTATTTT. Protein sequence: CSASLGPAIDTQYF.

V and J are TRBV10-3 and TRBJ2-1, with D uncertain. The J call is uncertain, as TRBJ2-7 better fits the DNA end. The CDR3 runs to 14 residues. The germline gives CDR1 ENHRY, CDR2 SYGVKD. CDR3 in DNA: TGTGCCATCAGTGAGTCGGGTGGGATGGATGAGCAGTACTTC. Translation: CAISESGGMDEQYF.

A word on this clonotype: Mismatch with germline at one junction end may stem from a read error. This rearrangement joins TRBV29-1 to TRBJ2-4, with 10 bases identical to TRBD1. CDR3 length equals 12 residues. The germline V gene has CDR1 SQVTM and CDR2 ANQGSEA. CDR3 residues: CSAGQGTDIRYF. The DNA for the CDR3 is TGCAGCGCGGGACAGGGGACAGACATTCGGTACTTC.

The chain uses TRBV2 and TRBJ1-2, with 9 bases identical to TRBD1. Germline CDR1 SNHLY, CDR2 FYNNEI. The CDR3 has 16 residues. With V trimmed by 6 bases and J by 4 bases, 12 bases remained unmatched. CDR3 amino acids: CASRPEGQGRRYGYTF. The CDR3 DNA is TGTGCCAGCAGACCCGAAGGACAGGGGCGCCGCTATGGCTACACCTTC.

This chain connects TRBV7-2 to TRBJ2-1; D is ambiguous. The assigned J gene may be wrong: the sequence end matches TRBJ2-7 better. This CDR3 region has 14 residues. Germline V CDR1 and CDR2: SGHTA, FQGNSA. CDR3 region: CASSLGRTRREQYF. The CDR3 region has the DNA TGTGCCAGCAGCTTAGGACGGACGAGGCGCGAGCAGTACTTC.

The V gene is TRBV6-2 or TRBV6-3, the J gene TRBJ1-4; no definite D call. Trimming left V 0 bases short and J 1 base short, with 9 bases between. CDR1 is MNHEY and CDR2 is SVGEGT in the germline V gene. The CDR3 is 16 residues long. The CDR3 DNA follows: TGTGCCAGCAGTTACTCGGGTCTGGGAACTAATGAAAAACTGTTTTTT. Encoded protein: CASSYSGLGTNEKLFF.

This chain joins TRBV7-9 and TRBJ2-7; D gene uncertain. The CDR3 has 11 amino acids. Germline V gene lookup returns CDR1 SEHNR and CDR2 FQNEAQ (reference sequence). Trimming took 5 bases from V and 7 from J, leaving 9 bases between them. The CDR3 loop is CASSPTGEQYF. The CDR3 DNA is TGTGCCAGCAGCCCCACCGGGGAGCAGTACTTC.

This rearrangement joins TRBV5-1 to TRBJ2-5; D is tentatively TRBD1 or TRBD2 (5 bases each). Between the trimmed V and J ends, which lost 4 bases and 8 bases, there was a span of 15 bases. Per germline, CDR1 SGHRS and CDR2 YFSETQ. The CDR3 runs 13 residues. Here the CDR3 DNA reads TGCGCCAGCAGCACCTCGGGGCCGCAAACCCAGTACTTC. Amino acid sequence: CASSTSGPQTQYF.

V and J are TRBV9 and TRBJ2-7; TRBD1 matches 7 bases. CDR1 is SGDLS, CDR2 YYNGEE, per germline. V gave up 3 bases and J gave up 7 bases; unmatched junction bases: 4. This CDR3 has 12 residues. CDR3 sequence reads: CASSGDREEQYF. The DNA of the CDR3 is TGTGCCAGCAGCGGCGACAGGGAGGAGCAGTACTTC.

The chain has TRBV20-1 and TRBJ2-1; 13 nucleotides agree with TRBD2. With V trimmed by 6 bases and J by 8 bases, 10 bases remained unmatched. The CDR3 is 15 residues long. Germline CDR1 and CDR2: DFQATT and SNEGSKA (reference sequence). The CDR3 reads CSATIGTSGVYEQFF. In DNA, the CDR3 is TGCAGTGCCACAATCGGGACTAGCGGGGTTTATGAGCAGTTCTTC.

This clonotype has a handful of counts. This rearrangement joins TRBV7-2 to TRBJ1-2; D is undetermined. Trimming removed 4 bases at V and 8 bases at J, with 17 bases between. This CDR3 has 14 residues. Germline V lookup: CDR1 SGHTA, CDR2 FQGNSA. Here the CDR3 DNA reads TGTGCCAGCAGCTACCCCGTGGCAGGCGTCGGCTACACCTTC. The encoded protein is CASSYPVAGVGYTF.

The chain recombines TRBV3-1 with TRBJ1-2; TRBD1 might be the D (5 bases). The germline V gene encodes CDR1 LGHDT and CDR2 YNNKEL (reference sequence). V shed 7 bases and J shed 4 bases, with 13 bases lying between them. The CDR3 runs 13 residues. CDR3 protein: CASKHSGSYGYTF. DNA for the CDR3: TGTGCCAGCAAACACTCAGGGAGCTATGGCTACACCTTC.

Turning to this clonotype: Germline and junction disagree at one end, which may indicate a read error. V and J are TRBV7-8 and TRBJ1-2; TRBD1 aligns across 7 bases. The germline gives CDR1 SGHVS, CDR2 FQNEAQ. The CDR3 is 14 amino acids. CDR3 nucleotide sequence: TGTGCCAGCAGCACTCGACAGGGAAACTCTGGCTACACCTTC. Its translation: CASSTRQGNSGYTF.

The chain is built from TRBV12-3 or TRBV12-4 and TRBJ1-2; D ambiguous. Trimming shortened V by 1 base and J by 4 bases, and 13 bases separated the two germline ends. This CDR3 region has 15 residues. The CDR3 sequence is CASSLEASYFYGYTF. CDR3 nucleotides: TGTGCCAGCAGTTTAGAAGCGAGCTACTTCTATGGCTACACCTTC.

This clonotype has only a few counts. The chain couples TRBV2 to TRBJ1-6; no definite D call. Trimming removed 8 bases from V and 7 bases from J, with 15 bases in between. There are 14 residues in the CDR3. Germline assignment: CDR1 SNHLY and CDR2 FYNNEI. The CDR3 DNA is TGTGCCAGCTCCCCGCGGCAGAAAAATTCACCCCTCCACTTT. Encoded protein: CASSPRQKNSPLHF.

CDR3 amino acids: CASSAGTGSLYGYTF. The CDR3 DNA is TGTGCCAGCAGTGCCGGGACAGGGAGTCTCTATGGCTACACCTTC. The V call is TRBV12-3 or TRBV12-4, the J call TRBJ1-2; 9 nucleotides line up with TRBD1. The CDR3 loop spans 15 amino acids. V gave up 5 bases and J gave up 4 bases; unmatched junction bases: 8.

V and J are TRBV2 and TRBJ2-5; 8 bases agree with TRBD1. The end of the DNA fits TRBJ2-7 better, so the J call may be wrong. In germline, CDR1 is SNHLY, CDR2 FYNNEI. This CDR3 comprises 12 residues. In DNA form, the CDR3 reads TGTGCCAGCAGAGCAGGGGGCCACGAGCAGTACTTC. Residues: CASRAGGHEQYF.

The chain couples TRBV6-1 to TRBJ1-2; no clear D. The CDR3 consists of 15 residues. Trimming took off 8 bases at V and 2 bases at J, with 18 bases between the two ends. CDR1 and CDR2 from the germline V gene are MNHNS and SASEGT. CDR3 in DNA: TGTGCCAGCTCGCGAGACAACCACAAGAACTATGGCTACACCTTC. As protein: CASSRDNHKNYGYTF.

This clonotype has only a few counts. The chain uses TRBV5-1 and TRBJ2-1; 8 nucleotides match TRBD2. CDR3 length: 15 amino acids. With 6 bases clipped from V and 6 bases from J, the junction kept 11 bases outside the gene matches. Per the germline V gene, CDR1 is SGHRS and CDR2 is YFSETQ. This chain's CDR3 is CASNNPGGNGNEQFF. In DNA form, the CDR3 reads TGCGCCAGCAACAACCCGGGGGGGAATGGCAATGAGCAGTTCTTC.